The clone carrying this T cell receptor (beta chain) was counted only a few times. Its antigen is still unknown. This likely comes from a read error, as the CDR3 has no conserved phenylalanine or tryptophan at its end. The record originates from a study of T cells in Graves' hyperthyroidism and ophthalmopathy. The CDR3 totals 16 residues. CDR1 and CDR2 from the germline V gene are ENHRY and SYGVKD. General study results and limits: Ophthalmopathy was told apart from stable hyperthyroidism by a 13 V-J model. Blood samples included most of the expanded thyroid clonotypes exceeding 0.001.

Each diagnosis drew on symptoms, thyroxine, TRAb, thyroid ultrasound and orbital computed tomography findings. The TCR beta CDR3 regions underwent amplification using RNA transcripts as the source. The primer set for the first-round RT-PCR of the TCR CDR3 was HTBI. TCRdb independently ran MiXCR on the multiplex PCR reads; one entry per CDR3 protein. This sample has 550,000 to 700,000 distinct CDR3 sequences, with roughly 50% found just once. The sample comprised peripheral blood or thyroid tissue (not recorded which). This clonotype was obtained from an adult woman with Graves' disease, either hyperthyroidism or ophthalmopathy (not recorded which). The rearrangement joins TRBV10-3 to TRBJ1-5, with 7 bases matching TRBD1. The CDR3 nucleotides are TGCGCCATCAGTGTCGGGGACAGTTATAGCAATCAGCCCCAGCATTCT. Protein: CAISVGDSYSNQPQHS.